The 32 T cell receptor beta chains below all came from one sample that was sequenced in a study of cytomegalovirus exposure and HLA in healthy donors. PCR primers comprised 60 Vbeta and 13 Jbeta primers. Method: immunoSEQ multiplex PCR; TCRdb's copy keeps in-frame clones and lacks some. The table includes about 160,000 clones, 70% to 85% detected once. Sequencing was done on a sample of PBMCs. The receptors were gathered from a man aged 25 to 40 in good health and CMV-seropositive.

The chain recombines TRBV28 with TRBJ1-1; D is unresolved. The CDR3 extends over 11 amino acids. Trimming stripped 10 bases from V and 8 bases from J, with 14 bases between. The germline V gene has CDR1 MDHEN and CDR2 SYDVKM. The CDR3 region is CATLTPPEAFF. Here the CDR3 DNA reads TGTGCCACCCTCACTCCCCCCGAAGCTTTCTTT.

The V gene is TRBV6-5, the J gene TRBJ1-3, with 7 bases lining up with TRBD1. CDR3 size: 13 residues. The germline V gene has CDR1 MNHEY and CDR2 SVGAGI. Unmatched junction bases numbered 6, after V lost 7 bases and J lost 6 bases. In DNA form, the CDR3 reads TGTGCCAGCACCGGACAGGTGGAAAACACCATATATTTT. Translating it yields CASTGQVENTIYF.

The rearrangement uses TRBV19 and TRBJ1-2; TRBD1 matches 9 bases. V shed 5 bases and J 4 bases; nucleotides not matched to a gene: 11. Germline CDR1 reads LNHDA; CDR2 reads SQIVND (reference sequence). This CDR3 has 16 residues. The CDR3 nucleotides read TGTGCCAGTAGTTCCTGGTGGGACAGGGACGCCTATGGCTACACCTTC. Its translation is CASSSWWDRDAYGYTF.

The CDR3 region is CASSPGTSVHEQYF. CDR3 nucleotides: TGCGCCAGTTCTCCCGGGACTAGCGTCCACGAGCAGTACTTC. This chain connects TRBV5-1 to TRBJ2-7; 10 nucleotides match TRBD2. CDR3 length: 14 amino acids. Germline V gives CDR1 SGHRS, CDR2 YFSETQ. The trim removed 8 bases at V and 5 bases at J, leaving 10 bases unmatched.

The CDR3 sequence: CASTNFATNEKLFF. The CDR3 bases are TGTGCCAGCACGAACTTTGCAACTAATGAAAAACTGTTTTTT. This chain connects TRBV6-1 to TRBJ1-4; D remains ambiguous. This CDR3 is built from 14 residues. From germline, CDR1 is MNHNS and CDR2 SASEGT. V lost 7 bases and J lost 0, with 9 bases in between.

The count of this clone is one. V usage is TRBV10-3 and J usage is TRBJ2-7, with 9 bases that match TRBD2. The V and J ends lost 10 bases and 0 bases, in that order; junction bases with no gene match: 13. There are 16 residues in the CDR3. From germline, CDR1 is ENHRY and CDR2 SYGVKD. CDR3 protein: CATRPGTSWDSYEQYF. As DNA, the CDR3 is TGTGCCACCCGCCCCGGGACTAGCTGGGACTCCTACGAGCAGTACTTC.

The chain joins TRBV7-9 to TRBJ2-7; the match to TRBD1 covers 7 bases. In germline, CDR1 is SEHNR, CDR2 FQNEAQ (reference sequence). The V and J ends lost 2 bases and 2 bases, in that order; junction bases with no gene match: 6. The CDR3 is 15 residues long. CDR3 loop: CASSLLGTEAYEQYF. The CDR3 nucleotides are TGTGCCAGCAGCTTATTAGGGACAGAAGCCTACGAGCAGTACTTC.

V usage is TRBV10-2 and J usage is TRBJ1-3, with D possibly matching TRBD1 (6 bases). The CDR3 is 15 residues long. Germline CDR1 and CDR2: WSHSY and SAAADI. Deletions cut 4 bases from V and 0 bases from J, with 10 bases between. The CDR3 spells CASSATGISGNTIYF. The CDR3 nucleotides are TGCGCCAGCAGTGCCACAGGGATCTCTGGAAACACCATATATTTT.

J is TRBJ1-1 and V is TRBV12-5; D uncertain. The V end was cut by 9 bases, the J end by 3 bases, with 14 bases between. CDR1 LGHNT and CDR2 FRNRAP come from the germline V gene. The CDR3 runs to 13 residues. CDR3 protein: CASHHSFDTEAFF. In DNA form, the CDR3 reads TGTGCTAGCCACCACAGTTTTGACACTGAAGCTTTCTTT.

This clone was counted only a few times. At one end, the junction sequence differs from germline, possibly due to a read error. CDR3 DNA sequence: TGTGCCATCATGGGACAGGGGGATTCACCCCCCCACTTT. It is translated as CAIMGQGDSPPHF. The genes are TRBV10-3 and TRBJ1-6, with 11 bases lining up with TRBD1. There are 13 residues in the CDR3. Germline lookup yields CDR1 ENHRY and CDR2 SYGVKD.

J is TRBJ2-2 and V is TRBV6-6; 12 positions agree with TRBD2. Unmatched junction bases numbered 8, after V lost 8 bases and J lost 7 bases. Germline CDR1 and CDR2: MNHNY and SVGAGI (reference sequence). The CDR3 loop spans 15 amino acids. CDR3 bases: TGTGCCAGCTCACCTAGCGGGGGGGTTGGCGGGGAGCTGTTTTTT. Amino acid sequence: CASSPSGGVGGELFF.

The chain's CDR3 is CASSQLDSGGITDTQYF. The DNA of the CDR3 is TGCGCCAGCAGCCAACTTGATAGCGGGGGAATCACAGATACGCAGTATTTT. The chain employs TRBV4-1 and TRBJ2-3; 9 bases line up with TRBD2. The CDR3 sequence is 17 residues long. Trimming took 2 bases from V and 2 from J; bases not matched to a gene: 8. Germline V gene data show CDR1 as MGHRA and CDR2 as YSYEKL.

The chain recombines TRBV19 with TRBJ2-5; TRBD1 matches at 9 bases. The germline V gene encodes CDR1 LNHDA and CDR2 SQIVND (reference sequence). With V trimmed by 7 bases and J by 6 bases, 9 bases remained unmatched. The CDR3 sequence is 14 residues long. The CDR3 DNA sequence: TGTGCCAGTAAGGCGGGACAGGGTGTGAAGACCCAGTACTTC. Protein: CASKAGQGVKTQYF. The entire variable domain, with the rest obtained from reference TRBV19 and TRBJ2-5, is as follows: DGGITQSPKYLFRKEGQNVTLSCEQNLNHDAMYWYRQDPGQGLRLIYYSQIVNDFQKGDIAEGYSVSREKKESFPLTVTSAQKNPTAFYLCASKAGQGVKTQYFGPGTRLLVL.

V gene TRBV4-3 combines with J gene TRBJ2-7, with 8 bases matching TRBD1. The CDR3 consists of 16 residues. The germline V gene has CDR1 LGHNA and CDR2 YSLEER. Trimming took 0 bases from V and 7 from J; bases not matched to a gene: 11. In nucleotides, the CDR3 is TGCGCCAGCAGCCAAGATACACAGGGGGGCCCCAGTGAGCAGTACTTC. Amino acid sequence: CASSQDTQGGPSEQYF.

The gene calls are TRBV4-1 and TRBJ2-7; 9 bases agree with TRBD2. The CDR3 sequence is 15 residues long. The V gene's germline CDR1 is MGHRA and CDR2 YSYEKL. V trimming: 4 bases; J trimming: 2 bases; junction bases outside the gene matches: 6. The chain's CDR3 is CASSPQASGAYEQYF. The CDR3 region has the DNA TGCGCCAGCAGCCCCCAGGCTAGCGGGGCCTACGAGCAGTACTTC.

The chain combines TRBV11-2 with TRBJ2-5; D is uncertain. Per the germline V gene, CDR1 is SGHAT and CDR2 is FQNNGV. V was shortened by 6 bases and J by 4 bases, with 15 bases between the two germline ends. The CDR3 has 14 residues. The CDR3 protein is CASRNPRLGETQYF. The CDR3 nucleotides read TGTGCCAGCAGGAACCCTCGACTGGGAGAGACCCAGTACTTC. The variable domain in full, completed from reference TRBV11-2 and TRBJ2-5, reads EAGVAQSPRYKIIEKRQSVAFWCNPISGHATLYWYQQILGQGPKLLIQFQNNGVVDDSQLPKDRFSAERLKGVDSTLKIQPAKLEDSAVYLCASRNPRLGETQYFGPGTRLLVL.

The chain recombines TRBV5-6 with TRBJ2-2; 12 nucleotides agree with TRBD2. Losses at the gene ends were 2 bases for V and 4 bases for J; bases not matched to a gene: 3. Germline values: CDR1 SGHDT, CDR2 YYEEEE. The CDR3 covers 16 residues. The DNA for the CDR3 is TGTGCCAGCAGCTTACTAGCGGGGGGTCCCACCGGGGAGCTGTTTTTT. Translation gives CASSLLAGGPTGELFF.

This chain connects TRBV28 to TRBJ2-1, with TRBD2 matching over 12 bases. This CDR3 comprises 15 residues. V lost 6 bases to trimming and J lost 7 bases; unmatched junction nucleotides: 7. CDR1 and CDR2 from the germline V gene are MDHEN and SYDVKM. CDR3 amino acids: CASSQTSGGSNEQFF. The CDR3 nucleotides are TGTGCCAGCAGCCAGACTAGCGGGGGATCAAATGAGCAGTTCTTC.

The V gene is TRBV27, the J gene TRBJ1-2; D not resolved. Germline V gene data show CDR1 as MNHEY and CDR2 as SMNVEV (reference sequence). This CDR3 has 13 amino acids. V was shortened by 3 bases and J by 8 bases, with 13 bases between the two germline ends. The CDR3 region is CASSFPSPGGYTF. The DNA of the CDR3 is TGTGCCAGCAGTTTCCCAAGCCCGGGGGGCTACACCTTC.

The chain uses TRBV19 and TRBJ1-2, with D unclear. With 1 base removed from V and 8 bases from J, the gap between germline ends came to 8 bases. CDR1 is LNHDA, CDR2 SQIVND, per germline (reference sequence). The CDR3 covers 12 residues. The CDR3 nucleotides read TGTGCCAGTAGTATAGGAGGGAGCGGCTACACCTTC. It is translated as CASSIGGSGYTF.

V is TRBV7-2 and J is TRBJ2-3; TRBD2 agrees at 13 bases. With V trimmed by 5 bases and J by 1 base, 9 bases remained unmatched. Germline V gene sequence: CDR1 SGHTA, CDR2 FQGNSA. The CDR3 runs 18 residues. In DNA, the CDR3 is TGTGCCAGCAGCCTAGTACTAGCGGGGGGGCGGGGCACAGATACGCAGTATTTT. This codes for CASSLVLAGGRGTDTQYF.

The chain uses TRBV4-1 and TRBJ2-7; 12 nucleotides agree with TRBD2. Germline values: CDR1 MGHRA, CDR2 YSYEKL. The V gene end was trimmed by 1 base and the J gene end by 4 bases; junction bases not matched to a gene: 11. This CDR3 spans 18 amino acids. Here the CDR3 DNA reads TGCGCCAGCAGCCAAGTCCCTAGCGGGGGGGCCGGTGTTTACGAGCAGTACTTC. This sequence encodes CASSQVPSGGAGVYEQYF.

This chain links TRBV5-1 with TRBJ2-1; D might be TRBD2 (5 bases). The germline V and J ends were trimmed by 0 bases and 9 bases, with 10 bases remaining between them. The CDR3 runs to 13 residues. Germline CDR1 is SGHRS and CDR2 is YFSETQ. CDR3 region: CASSLDPEGEQFF. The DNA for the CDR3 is TGCGCCAGCAGCTTGGACCCCGAGGGTGAGCAGTTCTTC. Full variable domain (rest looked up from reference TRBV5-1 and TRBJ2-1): KAGVTQTPRYLIKTRGQQVTLSCSPISGHRSVSWYQQTPGQGLQFLFEYFSETQRNKGNFPGRFSGRQFSNSRSEMNVSTLELGDSALYLCASSLDPEGEQFFGPGTRLTVL.

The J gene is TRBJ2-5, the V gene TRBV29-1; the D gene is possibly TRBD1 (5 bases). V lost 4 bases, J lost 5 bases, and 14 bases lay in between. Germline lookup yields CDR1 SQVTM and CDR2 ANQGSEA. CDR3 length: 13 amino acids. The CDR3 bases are TGCAGCGTTGTTAGACAGCAAGGGGAGACCCAGTACTTC. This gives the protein CSVVRQQGETQYF.

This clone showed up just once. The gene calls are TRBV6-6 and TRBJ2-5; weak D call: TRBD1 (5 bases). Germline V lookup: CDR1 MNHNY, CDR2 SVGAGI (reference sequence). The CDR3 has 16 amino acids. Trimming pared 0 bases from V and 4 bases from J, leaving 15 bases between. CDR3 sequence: CASSYSSRDQSETQYF. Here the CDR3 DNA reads TGTGCCAGCAGTTACTCTAGCAGGGATCAATCAGAGACCCAGTACTTC.

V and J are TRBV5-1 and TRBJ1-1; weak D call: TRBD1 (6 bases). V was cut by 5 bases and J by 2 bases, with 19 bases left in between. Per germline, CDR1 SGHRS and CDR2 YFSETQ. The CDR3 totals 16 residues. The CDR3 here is CASRLSGSGVNTEAFF. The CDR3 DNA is TGCGCCAGCAGACTATCGGGGTCAGGGGTTAACACTGAAGCTTTCTTT.

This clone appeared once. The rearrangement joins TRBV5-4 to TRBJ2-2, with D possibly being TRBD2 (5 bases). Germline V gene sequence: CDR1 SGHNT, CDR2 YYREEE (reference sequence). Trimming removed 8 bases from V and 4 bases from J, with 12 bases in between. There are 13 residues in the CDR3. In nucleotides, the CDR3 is TGTGCCAGTCCAATCGGGGTCACCGGGGAGCTGTTTTTT. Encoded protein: CASPIGVTGELFF. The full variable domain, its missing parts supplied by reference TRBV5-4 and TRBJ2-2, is ETGVTQSPTHLIKTRGQQVTLRCSSQSGHNTVSWYQQALGQGPQFIFQYYREEENGRGNFPPRFSGLQFPNYSSELNVNALELDDSALYLCASPIGVTGELFFGEGSRLTVL.

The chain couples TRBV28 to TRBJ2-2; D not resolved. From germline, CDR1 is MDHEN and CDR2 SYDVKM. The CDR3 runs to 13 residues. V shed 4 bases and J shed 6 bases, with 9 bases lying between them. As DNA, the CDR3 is TGTGCCAGCAGTTCTCCCGGAGCCGGGGAGCTGTTTTTT. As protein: CASSSPGAGELFF. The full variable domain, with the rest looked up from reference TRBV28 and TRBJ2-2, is DVKVTQSSRYLVKRTGEKVFLECVQDMDHENMFWYRQDPGLGLRLIYFSYDVKMKEKGDIPEGYSVSREKKERFSLILESASTNQTSMYLCASSSPGAGELFFGEGSRLTVL.

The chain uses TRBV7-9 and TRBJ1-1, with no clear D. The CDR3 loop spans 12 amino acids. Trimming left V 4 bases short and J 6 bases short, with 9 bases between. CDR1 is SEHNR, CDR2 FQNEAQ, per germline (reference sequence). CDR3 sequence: CASSYAGPEAFF. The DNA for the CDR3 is TGTGCCAGCAGCTACGCTGGCCCTGAAGCTTTCTTT.

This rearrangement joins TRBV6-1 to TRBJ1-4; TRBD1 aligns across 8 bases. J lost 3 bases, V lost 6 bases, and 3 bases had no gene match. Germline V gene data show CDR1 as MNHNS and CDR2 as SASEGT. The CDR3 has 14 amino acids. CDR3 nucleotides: TGTGCCAGCAGACCGGGACAGGCTAATGAAAAACTGTTTTTT. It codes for CASRPGQANEKLFF.

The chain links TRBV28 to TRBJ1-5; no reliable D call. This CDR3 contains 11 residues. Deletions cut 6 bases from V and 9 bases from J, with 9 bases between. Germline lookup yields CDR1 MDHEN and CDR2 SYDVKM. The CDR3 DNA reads TGTGCCAGCAGCGGGTTGGGGCCCCAGCATTTT. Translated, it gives CASSGLGPQHF.

The DNA of the CDR3 is TGCAGCGTTGGGGAGCGGGGGACCACAGATACGCAGTATTTT. Translating it yields CSVGERGTTDTQYF. The rearrangement uses TRBV29-1 and TRBJ2-3, with 8 nucleotides matching TRBD2. The germline CDR1 and CDR2 sequences are SQVTM and ANQGSEA. The CDR3 consists of 14 residues. The ends lost 4 bases at V and 2 bases at J; junction bases unmatched: 5.